These 23 T cell receptor beta chains were all obtained from the same sample, sequenced in a study of T cell repertoires in cytomegalovirus infection (dated 2019 in TCRdb). No antigens are known for them. Sample treatment or condition, as interpreted from the label and publication: in vitro stimulation with specific CMV peptide epitopes to enrich CMV-specific T cells. Data came from an Illumina HiSeq 1500. TCRdb took the public reads, trimmed them with fastp at Q25, ran MiXCR for clone calling and kept in-frame beta chains. Duplicate CDR3 protein sequences are folded into a single record with the most common DNA and genes. For this sample there are approximately 280,000 distinct CDR3 sequences; roughly a fifth appear just once. The top ten clones comprise under 25% of the sample. The starting material was cultured PBMCs, obtained from culture after CMV antigen stimulation. The receptors come from a human donor in good health (CMV status not recorded). Some clones in this sample may be carry-over from other donors' samples.

There are a few counts of this clonotype. V is TRBV4-3 and J is TRBJ2-5; D remains ambiguous. From germline, CDR1 is LGHNA and CDR2 YSLEER. V gave up 4 bases and J gave up 1 base, with 13 bases separating them. The length of the CDR3 is 15 residues. Written as DNA, the CDR3 is TGCGCCAGCAGCCCCCGTCTCGGAGTCCAAGAGACCCAGTACTTC. Amino acid sequence: CASSPRLGVQETQYF.

The genes are TRBV27 and TRBJ1-4; possible D gene TRBD1, 5 bases. The germline V gene encodes CDR1 MNHEY and CDR2 SMNVEV (reference sequence). CDR3 length: 12 amino acids. V was trimmed by 7 bases and J by 7 bases, leaving 10 bases between them. The CDR3 region is CASTSGGEKLFF. The CDR3 DNA reads as TGTGCCAGCACTTCGGGGGGTGAAAAACTGTTTTTT.

This clonotype appeared a few times. The chain uses TRBV27 and TRBJ2-1, with 11 nucleotides matching TRBD1. The junction had 6 bases not matched to a gene; V was cut back by 2 bases and J by 6 bases. Per the germline V gene, CDR1 is MNHEY and CDR2 is SMNVEV (reference sequence). This CDR3 spans 16 amino acids. CDR3 nucleotide sequence: TGTGCCAGCAGTTTAGTGGGGACAGGGGGTCCCAATGAGCAGTTCTTC. As protein: CASSLVGTGGPNEQFF.

The sample holds a few counts of this clonotype. CDR3 residues: CASSLGTTNEKLFF. In DNA form, the CDR3 reads TGTGCCAGCAGCTTGGGCACAACTAATGAAAAACTGTTTTTT. J is TRBJ1-4 and V is TRBV5-5; D is uncertain. The CDR3 runs to 14 residues. Deletions cut 0 bases from V and 0 bases from J, with 3 bases between. Germline V gene lookup returns CDR1 SGHKS and CDR2 YYEKEE (reference sequence).

This chain uses TRBV7-9 with TRBJ2-2; the D gene is possibly TRBD2 (5 bases). CDR1 and CDR2 (germline): SEHNR, FQNEAQ (reference sequence). This CDR3 has 16 amino acids. V dropped 5 bases and J dropped 0 bases, with 13 bases sitting between them. This CDR3 reads CASSLTRSANTGELFF. CDR3 DNA sequence: TGTGCCAGCAGCCTTACTAGGTCCGCGAACACCGGGGAGCTGTTTTTT.

The rearrangement uses TRBV5-5 and TRBJ2-1; possible D gene TRBD1, 5 bases. CDR3 size: 14 residues. Germline values: CDR1 SGHKS, CDR2 YYEKEE (reference sequence). V was cut by 0 bases and J by 7 bases, with 11 bases left in between. CDR3 loop: CASSLGQFLNEQFF. The CDR3 bases are TGTGCCAGCAGCTTGGGACAGTTTTTAAATGAGCAGTTCTTC.

This clonotype showed up many times. This sequence joins TRBV7-2 and TRBJ2-2, with TRBD2 as a possible D gene (6 bases). The CDR3 is made up of 15 amino acids. Germline loops: CDR1 SGHTA, CDR2 FQGNSA. Trimming left V 2 bases short and J 0 bases short, with 7 bases between. The CDR3 loop reads CASSLRTTNTGELFF. The CDR3 coding sequence is TGTGCCAGCAGCTTAAGGACTACGAACACCGGGGAGCTGTTTTTT.

The chain joins TRBV12-3 or TRBV12-4 to TRBJ2-5, with D perhaps matching TRBD1 or TRBD2 (5 bases each). The CDR3 has 13 residues. V lost 5 bases to trimming and J lost 4 bases, with 11 bases between them. DNA for the CDR3: TGTGCCAGCAGTATCAGGGAGCGAGAGACCCAGTACTTC. Its protein product is CASSIRERETQYF.

The sample holds a few counts of this clonotype. V and J are TRBV5-1 and TRBJ1-1; TRBD1 matches 8 bases. CDR1 and CDR2 (germline): SGHRS, YFSETQ. V shed 0 bases, J shed 5 bases, and the junction held 6 bases outside the gene matches. The CDR3 sequence is 15 residues long. The DNA of the CDR3 is TGCGCCAGCAGCTTGGCGGCAGGGGGCTATACTGAAGCTTTCTTT. This encodes CASSLAAGGYTEAFF.

This clonotype came up a few times. V and J are TRBV25-1 and TRBJ1-2; no firm D call. This CDR3 comprises 14 residues. Trimming pared 3 bases from V and 8 bases from J, leaving 16 bases between. The germline CDR1 and CDR2 sequences are MGHDK and SYGVNS. The CDR3 loop is CASSDGREMRGYTF. The CDR3 DNA reads TGTGCCAGCAGTGATGGACGGGAGATGAGAGGCTACACCTTC.

At least ten counts were recorded for this clonotype. The rearrangement uses TRBV12-3 or TRBV12-4 and TRBJ1-1, with D unclear. The V and J ends lost 5 bases and 3 bases respectively, with 16 bases between them. This CDR3 has 15 residues. In DNA form, the CDR3 reads TGTGCCAGCAGTCCCTCCCGGGCCAGGTACACTGAAGCTTTCTTT. Its translation: CASSPSRARYTEAFF.

This rearrangement joins TRBV12-3 or TRBV12-4 to TRBJ2-4; weak D call: TRBD2 (5 bases). The V end was cut by 3 bases, the J end by 12 bases, with 12 bases between. The CDR3 is 12 amino acids. The CDR3: CASSLAGGDQYF. CDR3 sequence (DNA): TGTGCCAGCAGTTTGGCGGGTGGCGATCAGTACTTC.

This clonotype was observed many times. The chain uses TRBV7-9 and TRBJ2-3; the match to TRBD2 covers 7 bases. Germline V gene lookup returns CDR1 SEHNR and CDR2 FQNEAQ (reference sequence). The J segment lost 2 bases and the V segment lost 4 bases, leaving 6 bases of the junction unmatched. This CDR3 contains 15 residues. DNA for the CDR3: TGTGCCAGCAGCTCCCACCGGGGGGACACAGATACGCAGTATTTT. Residues: CASSSHRGDTDTQYF.

This clonotype occurred many times. The V call is TRBV5-1, the J call TRBJ2-1, with D tentatively TRBD2 (6 bases). This CDR3 spans 14 amino acids. V was shortened by 7 bases and J by 6 bases, with 17 bases between the two germline ends. The V gene's germline CDR1 is SGHRS and CDR2 YFSETQ. The CDR3 DNA sequence: TGCGCCAGCGAACGACTAGGCCGTGTCAATGAGCAGTTCTTC. Its translation: CASERLGRVNEQFF.

At least ten counts were recorded for this clonotype. This chain joins TRBV12-3 or TRBV12-4 and TRBJ2-5; D is uncertain. The V gene lost 1 base and the J gene lost 5 bases, with 11 bases spanning the gap. The CDR3 extends over 14 amino acids. CDR3 amino acids: CASSLEALRETQYF. The CDR3 DNA is TGTGCCAGCAGTTTAGAGGCCCTCCGGGAGACCCAGTACTTC.

The chain is built from TRBV19 and TRBJ1-1; no firm D call. Per germline, CDR1 LNHDA and CDR2 SQIVND (reference sequence). This CDR3 contains 15 residues. V was clipped by 3 bases and J by 1 base, with 12 bases between them. CDR3 coding DNA: TGTGCCAGTAGTATCGGACGACTGCCGAACACTGAAGCTTTCTTT. Translating gives CASSIGRLPNTEAFF.

This clonotype was picked up a small number of times. V gene TRBV19 combines with J gene TRBJ1-2; TRBD1 agrees at 7 bases. Looked up from germline, CDR1 is LNHDA and CDR2 is SQIVND (reference sequence). The CDR3 loop spans 15 amino acids. V was clipped by 4 bases and J by 4 bases; unmatched bases: 9. CDR3: CASSTTGAESYGYTF. CDR3 coding DNA: TGTGCCAGTAGTACTACAGGGGCCGAAAGCTATGGCTACACCTTC.

The chain recombines TRBV11-2 with TRBJ1-4; no firm D call. Per the germline V gene, CDR1 is SGHAT and CDR2 is FQNNGV. CDR3 length equals 14 residues. Trimming removed 5 bases at V and 7 bases at J, with 14 bases between. CDR3 amino acids: CASSPFSGSEKLFF. As DNA, the CDR3 is TGTGCCAGCAGCCCTTTTTCCGGGAGTGAAAAACTGTTTTTT.

This clonotype was recorded a few times. The CDR3 DNA reads TGCGCCAGCAGCCATTTCCCCGGGGGGCTGGCTAATGAAAAACTGTTTTTT. Protein sequence: CASSHFPGGLANEKLFF. The chain couples TRBV4-3 to TRBJ1-4, with TRBD1 as a possible D gene (6 bases). Germline-derived CDR1 and CDR2 are LGHNA and YSLEER. Trimming removed 3 bases at V and 3 bases at J, with 17 bases between. The CDR3 covers 17 residues.

This clonotype was counted at least ten times. The gene calls are TRBV6-5 and TRBJ2-7; unclear D gene. The germline V gene has CDR1 MNHEY and CDR2 SVGAGI. The CDR3 has 14 amino acids. V lost 4 bases, J lost 2 bases, and 12 bases lay in between. The CDR3, as DNA: TGTGCCAGCAGTTTGGGCCCGTTTCCCTACGAGCAGTACGTC. It translates to CASSLGPFPYEQYV.

The sample holds many counts of this clonotype. This chain joins TRBV7-2 and TRBJ2-5, with a tentative D call TRBD2 (5 bases). V lost 4 bases and J 6 bases, leaving 15 bases between the germline ends. The CDR3 is 14 amino acids. Germline assignment: CDR1 SGHTA and CDR2 FQGNSA. DNA of the CDR3: TGTGCCAGCAGCTCTAATCCTTCGGGAAAGACCCAGTACTTC. Protein sequence: CASSSNPSGKTQYF.

The V and J genes are TRBV7-2 and TRBJ1-6; D remains ambiguous. Germline V lookup: CDR1 SGHTA, CDR2 FQGNSA. The CDR3 is 13 amino acids. V was clipped by 4 bases and J by 11 bases, with 12 bases between them. In DNA, the CDR3 is TGTGCCAGCAGCTCCCAGAGGCCGGCACCCCTCCACTTT. As protein: CASSSQRPAPLHF.

The rearrangement links TRBV7-4 to TRBJ1-2; the match to TRBD1 covers 7 bases. CDR3 length equals 16 residues. Per the germline V gene, CDR1 is SGHVT and CDR2 is SQSDAQ. Trimming removed 8 bases from V and 0 bases from J; junction bases left unmatched: 12. CDR3 protein: CASRGGQDVSNYGYTF. The CDR3 DNA follows: TGTGCCAGCCGCGGAGGACAGGACGTTTCTAACTATGGCTACACCTTC. Full variable domain (rest looked up from reference TRBV7-4 and TRBJ1-2): GAGVSQSPRYKVAKRGRDVALRCDSISGHVTLYWYRQTLGQGSEVLTYSQSDAQRDKSGRPSGRFSAERPERSVSTLKIQRTEQGDSAVYLCASRGGQDVSNYGYTFGSGTRLTVV.